This entry describes one T cell receptor beta chain. The data were obtained in a study of cytomegalovirus exposure and HLA in healthy donors. Both 60 Vbeta primers and 13 Jbeta primers went into the PCR. Generated by immunoSEQ multiplex PCR, the TCRdb table keeps only in-frame clones and is missing some. The table shows 55,000 to 80,000 clones, with about four fifths occurring only once. J was trimmed by 5 bases and V by 5 bases; bases with no gene match: 6. Germline CDR1 reads SGHVS; CDR2 reads FQNEAQ. The CDR3 runs 14 residues. The sequenced sample was PBMCs. The sequence was collected from a woman in her thirties in good health and CMV-seronegative. The chain carries TRBV7-8 and TRBJ2-1; 7 bases line up with TRBD2. The CDR3 is CASSPMGLNNEQFF. The DNA of the CDR3 is TGTGCCAGCAGCCCGATGGGACTAAACAATGAGCAGTTCTTC.